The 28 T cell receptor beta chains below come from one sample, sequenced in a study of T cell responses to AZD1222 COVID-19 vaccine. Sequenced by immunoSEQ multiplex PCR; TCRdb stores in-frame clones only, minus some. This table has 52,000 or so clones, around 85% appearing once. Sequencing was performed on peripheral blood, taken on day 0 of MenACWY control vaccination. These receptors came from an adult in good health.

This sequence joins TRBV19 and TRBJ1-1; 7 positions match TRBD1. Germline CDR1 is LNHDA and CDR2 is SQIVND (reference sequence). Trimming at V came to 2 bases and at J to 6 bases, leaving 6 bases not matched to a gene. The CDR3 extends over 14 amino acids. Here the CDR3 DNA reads TGTGCCAGTAGTATAAGGGGGCCACTTCCTGAAGCTTTCTTT. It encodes CASSIRGPLPEAFF.

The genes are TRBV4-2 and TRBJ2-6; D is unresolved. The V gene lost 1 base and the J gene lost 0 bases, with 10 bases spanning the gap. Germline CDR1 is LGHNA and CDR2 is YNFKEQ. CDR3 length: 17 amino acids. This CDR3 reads CASSQASVSSGANVLTF. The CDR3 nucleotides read TGTGCCAGCAGCCAAGCGTCAGTCTCCTCTGGGGCCAACGTCCTGACTTTC.

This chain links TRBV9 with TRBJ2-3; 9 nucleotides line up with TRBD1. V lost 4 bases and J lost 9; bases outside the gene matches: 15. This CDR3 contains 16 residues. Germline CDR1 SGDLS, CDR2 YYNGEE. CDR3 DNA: TGTGCCAGCAGCTCACGGGCGGGACAGGGCGATACAACGCAGTATTTT. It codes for CASSSRAGQGDTTQYF.

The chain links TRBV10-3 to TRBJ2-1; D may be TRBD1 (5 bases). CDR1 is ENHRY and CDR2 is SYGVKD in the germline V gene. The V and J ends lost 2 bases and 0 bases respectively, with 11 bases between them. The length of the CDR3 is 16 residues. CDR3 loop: CAISEPDRSSYNEQFF. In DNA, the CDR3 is TGTGCCATCAGTGAGCCAGACAGAAGCTCCTACAATGAGCAGTTCTTC.

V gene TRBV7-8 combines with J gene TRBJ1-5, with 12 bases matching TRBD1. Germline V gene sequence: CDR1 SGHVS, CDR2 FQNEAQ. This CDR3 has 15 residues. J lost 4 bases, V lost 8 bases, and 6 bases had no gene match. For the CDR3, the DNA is TGTGCCAGCTCCGGGACAGGGGGCTGGAATCAGCCCCAGCATTTT. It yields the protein CASSGTGGWNQPQHF.

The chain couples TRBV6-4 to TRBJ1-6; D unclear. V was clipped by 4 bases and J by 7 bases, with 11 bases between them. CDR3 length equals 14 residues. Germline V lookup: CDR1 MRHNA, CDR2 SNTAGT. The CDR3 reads CASSARFGNSPLHF. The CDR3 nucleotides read TGTGCCAGCAGTGCCAGATTTGGAAATTCACCCCTCCACTTT.

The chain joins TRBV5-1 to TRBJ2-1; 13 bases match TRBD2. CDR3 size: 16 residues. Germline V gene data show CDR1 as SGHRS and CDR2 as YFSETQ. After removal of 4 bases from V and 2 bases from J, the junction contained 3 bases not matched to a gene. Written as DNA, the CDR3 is TGCGCCAGCAGCGCACTAGCGGGAGGGCCCTACAATGAGCAGTTCTTC. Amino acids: CASSALAGGPYNEQFF. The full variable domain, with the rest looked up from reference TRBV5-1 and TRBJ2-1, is KAGVTQTPRYLIKTRGQQVTLSCSPISGHRSVSWYQQTPGQGLQFLFEYFSETQRNKGNFPGRFSGRQFSNSRSEMNVSTLELGDSALYLCASSALAGGPYNEQFFGPGTRLTVL.

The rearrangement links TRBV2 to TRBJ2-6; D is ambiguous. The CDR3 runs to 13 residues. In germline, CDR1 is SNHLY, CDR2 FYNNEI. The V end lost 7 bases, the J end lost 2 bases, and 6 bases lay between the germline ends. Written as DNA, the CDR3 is TGTGCCAGCACCCCCCCTGGGGCCAACGTCCTGACTTTC. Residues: CASTPPGANVLTF.

The CDR3 loop is CARGGSLSPLHF. The CDR3, as DNA: TGTGCCAGGGGGGGGTCCTTGTCACCCCTCCACTTT. The chain joins TRBV19 to TRBJ1-6, with D perhaps matching TRBD1 (5 bases). This CDR3 comprises 12 residues. Germline CDR1 LNHDA, CDR2 SQIVND (reference sequence). V dropped 9 bases and J dropped 10 bases, with 13 bases sitting between them.

DNA for the CDR3: TGTGCCAGCAGTTACAGGTACCAAGAGACCCAGTACTTC. Amino acid sequence: CASSYRYQETQYF. This chain uses TRBV6-5 with TRBJ2-5; no firm D call. This CDR3 spans 13 amino acids. The V end was cut by 2 bases, the J end by 0 bases, with 4 bases between. The germline V gene has CDR1 MNHEY and CDR2 SVGAGI.

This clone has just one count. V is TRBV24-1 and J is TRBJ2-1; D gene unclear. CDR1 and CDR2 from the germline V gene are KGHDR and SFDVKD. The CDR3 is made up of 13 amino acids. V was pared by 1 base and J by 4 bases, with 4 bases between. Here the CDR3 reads CATSDFGYNEQFF. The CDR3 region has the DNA TGTGCCACCAGTGATTTCGGTTACAATGAGCAGTTCTTC.

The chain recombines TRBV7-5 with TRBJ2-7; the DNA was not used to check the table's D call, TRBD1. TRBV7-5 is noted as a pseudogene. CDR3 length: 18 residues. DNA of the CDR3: TGTGCCAGAAGTTGCCGGGACAGGGGTTTTCAGAGGCTGTGGGAGCAGTACTTC. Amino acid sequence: CARSCRDRGFQRLWEQYF.

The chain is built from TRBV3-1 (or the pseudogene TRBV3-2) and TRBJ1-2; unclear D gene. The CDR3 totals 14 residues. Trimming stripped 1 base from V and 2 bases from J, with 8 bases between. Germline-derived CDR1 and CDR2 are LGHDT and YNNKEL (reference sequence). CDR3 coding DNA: TGTGCCAGCAGCCAAGGAGGGAGCAACTATGGCTACACCTTC. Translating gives CASSQGGSNYGYTF.

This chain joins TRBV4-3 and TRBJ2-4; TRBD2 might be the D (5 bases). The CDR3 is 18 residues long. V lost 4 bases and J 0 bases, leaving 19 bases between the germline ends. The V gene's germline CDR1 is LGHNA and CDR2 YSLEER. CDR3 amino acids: CASSPPQLGLLAKNIQYF. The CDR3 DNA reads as TGCGCCAGCAGCCCCCCCCAATTAGGACTTCTAGCCAAAAACATTCAGTACTTC.

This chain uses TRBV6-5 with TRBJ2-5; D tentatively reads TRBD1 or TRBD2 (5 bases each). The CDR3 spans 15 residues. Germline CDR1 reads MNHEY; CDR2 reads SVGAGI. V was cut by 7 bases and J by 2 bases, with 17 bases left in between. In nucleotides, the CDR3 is TGTGCCAGCACCCAACAGCGGACACGGCAAGAGACCCAGTACTTC. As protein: CASTQQRTRQETQYF.

The CDR3 here is CASSPPGLQETQYF. CDR3 DNA sequence: TGTGCCAGCAGCCCCCCGGGGCTCCAAGAGACCCAGTACTTC. This chain uses TRBV11-2 with TRBJ2-5, with D perhaps assigned TRBD1 or TRBD2 (5 bases each). In germline, CDR1 is SGHAT, CDR2 FQNNGV. V lost 5 bases, J lost 1 base, and 11 bases lay in between. The CDR3 is 14 residues long.

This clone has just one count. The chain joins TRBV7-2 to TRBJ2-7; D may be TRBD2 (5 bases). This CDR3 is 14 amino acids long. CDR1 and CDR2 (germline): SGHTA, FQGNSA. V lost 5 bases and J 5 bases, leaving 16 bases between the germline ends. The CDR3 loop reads CASSSLPWGDEQYF. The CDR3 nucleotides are TGTGCCAGCAGCAGTCTCCCGTGGGGAGACGAGCAGTACTTC.

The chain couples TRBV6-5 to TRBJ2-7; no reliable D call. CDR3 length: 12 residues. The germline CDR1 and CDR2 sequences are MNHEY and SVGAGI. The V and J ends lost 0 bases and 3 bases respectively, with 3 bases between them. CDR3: CASSYSDYEQYF. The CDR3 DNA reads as TGTGCCAGCAGTTACTCCGACTACGAGCAGTACTTC.

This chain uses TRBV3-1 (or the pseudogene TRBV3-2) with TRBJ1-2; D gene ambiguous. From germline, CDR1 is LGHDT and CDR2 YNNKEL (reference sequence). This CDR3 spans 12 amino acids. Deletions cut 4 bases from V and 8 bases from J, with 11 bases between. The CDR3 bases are TGTGCCAGCAGCCGGACCAAGGAGGGCTACACCTTC. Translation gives CASSRTKEGYTF.

The CDR3 sequence is CASSIGPGNGYTF. The CDR3 bases are TGTGCCAGTAGTATAGGTCCCGGGAATGGCTACACCTTC. The V call is TRBV19, the J call TRBJ1-2; D unclear. CDR1 is LNHDA, CDR2 SQIVND, per germline (reference sequence). This CDR3 has 13 amino acids. V lost 1 base and J lost 6, with 9 bases in between. Full variable domain (missing parts from reference TRBV19 and TRBJ1-2): DGGITQSPKYLFRKEGQNVTLSCEQNLNHDAMYWYRQDPGQGLRLIYYSQIVNDFQKGDIAEGYSVSREKKESFPLTVTSAQKNPTAFYLCASSIGPGNGYTFGSGTRLTVV.

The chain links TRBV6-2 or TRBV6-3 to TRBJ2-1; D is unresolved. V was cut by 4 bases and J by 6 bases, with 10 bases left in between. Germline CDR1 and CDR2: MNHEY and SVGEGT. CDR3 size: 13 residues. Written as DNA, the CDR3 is TGTGCCAGCAGTTTAAATTGGGTCAATGAGCAGTTCTTC. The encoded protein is CASSLNWVNEQFF.

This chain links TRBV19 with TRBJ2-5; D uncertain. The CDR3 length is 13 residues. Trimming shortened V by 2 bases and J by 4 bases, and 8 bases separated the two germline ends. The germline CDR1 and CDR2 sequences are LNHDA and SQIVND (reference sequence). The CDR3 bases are TGTGCCAGTAGTATATACAAGCGAGAGACCCAGTACTTC. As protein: CASSIYKRETQYF.

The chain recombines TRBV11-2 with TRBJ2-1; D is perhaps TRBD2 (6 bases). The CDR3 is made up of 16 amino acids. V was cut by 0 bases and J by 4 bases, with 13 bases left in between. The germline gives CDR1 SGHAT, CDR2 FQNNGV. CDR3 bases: TGTGCCAGCAGCTTAGAGGGGCGGGAAGGTTACAATGAGCAGTTCTTC. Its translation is CASSLEGREGYNEQFF.

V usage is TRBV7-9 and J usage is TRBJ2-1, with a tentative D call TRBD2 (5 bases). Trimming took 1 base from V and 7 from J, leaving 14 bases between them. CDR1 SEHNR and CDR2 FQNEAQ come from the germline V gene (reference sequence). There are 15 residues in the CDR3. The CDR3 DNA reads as TGTGCCAGCAGCTTAGAGCGGAGAGGGAAGAATGAGCAGTTCTTC. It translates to CASSLERRGKNEQFF.

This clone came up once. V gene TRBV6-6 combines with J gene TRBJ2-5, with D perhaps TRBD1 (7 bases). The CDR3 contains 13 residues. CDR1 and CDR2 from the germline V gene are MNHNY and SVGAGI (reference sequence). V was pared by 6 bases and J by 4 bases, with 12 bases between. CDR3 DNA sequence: TGTGCCAGCAGCCGACAGGGAGGAGAGACCCAGTACTTC. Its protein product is CASSRQGGETQYF.

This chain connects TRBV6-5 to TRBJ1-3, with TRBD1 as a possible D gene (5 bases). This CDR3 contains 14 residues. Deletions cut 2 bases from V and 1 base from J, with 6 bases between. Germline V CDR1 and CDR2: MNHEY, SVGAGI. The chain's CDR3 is CASSYGGSGNTIYF. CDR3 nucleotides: TGTGCCAGCAGTTACGGGGGATCTGGAAACACCATATATTTT.

The CDR3 sequence is CASSYVSPGGELFF. The CDR3 DNA reads TGTGCCAGCAGTTACGTTTCCCCCGGGGGGGAGCTGTTTTTT. The J gene is TRBJ2-2, the V gene TRBV6-5, with D hard to call. The length of the CDR3 is 14 residues. The germline V gene has CDR1 MNHEY and CDR2 SVGAGI. The V end was cut by 2 bases, the J end by 8 bases, with 12 bases between.

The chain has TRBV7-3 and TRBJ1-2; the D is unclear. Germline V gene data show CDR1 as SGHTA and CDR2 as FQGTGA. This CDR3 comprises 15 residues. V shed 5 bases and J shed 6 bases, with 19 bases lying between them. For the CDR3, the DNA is TGTGCCAGCAGCCCCCCCGGGATTAGAAAGGATGGCTACACCTTC. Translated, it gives CASSPPGIRKDGYTF.